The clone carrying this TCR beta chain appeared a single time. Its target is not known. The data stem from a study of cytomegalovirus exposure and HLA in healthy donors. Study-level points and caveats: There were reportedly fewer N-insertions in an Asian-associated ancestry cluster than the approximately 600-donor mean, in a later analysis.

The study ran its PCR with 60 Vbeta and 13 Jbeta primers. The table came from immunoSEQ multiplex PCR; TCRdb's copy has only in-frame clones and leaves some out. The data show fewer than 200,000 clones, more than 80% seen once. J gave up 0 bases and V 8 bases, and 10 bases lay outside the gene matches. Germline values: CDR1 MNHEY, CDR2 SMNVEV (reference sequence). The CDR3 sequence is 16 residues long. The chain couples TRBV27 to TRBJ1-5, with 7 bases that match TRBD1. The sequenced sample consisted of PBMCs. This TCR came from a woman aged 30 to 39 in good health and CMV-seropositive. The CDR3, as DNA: TGTGCCAGCCAGGGGACAGAGCTTTATAGCAATCAGCCCCAGCATTTT. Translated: CASQGTELYSNQPQHF.